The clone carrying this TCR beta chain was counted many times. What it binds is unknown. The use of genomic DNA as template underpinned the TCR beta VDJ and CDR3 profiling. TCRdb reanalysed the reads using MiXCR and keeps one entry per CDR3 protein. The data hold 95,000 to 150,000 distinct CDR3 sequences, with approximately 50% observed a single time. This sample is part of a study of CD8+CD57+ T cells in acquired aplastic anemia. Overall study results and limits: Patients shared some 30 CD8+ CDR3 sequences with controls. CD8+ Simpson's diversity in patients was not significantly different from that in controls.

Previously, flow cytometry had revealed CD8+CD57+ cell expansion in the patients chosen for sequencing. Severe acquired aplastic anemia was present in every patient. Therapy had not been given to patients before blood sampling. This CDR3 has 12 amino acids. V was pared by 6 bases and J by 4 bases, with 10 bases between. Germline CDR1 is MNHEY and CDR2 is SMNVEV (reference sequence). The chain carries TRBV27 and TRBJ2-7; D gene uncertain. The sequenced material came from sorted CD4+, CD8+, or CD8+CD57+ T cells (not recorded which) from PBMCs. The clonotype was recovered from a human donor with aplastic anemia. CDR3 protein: CASRKGGYEQYF. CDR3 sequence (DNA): TGTGCCAGCAGAAAGGGTGGATACGAGCAGTACTTC.